This T cell receptor beta chain was retrieved from a study of blood T cell repertoires in COVID-19. Study background: PBMCs, B-cell-depleted T cells, or T cells were the source of the cDNA or gDNA that made up the material.

Repertoires were generated with immunoSEQ multiplex PCR, while TCRdb's copy carries only in-frame clones and drops some. Among 150,000 to 200,000 clones listed, around nine tenths were seen once. The CDR3 is made up of 15 amino acids. The germline CDR1 and CDR2 sequences are MNHNY and SVGAGI (reference sequence). The ends lost 7 bases at V and 13 bases at J; junction bases unmatched: 13. Material for sequencing was peripheral blood. V gene TRBV6-6 combines with J gene TRBJ2-2, with 12 bases identical to TRBD2. The sequence was collected from a man aged 55 to 70 with COVID-19, enrolled during active disease. CDR3 residues: CASTPTSGGADGLFF. The CDR3 nucleotides read TGTGCCAGCACCCCGACTAGCGGGGGAGCGGATGGGCTGTTTTTT.